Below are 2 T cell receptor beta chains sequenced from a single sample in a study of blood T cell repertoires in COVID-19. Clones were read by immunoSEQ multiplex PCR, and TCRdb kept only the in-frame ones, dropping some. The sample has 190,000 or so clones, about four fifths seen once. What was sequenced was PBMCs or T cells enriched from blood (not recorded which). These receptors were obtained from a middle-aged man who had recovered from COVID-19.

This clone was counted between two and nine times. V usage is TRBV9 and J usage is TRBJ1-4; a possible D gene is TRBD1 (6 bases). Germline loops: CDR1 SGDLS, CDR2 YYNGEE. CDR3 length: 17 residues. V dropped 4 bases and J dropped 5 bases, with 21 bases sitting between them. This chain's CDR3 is CASSPREGGVLNEKLFF. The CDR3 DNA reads TGTGCCAGCAGCCCCCGGGAGGGGGGGGTCTTAAATGAAAAACTGTTTTTT.

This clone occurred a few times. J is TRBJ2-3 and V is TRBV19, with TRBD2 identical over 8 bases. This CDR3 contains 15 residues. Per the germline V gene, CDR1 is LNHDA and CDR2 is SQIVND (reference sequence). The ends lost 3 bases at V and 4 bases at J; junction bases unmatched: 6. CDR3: CASSIITSGADTQYF. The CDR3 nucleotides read TGTGCCAGTAGTATTATAACTAGCGGAGCAGATACGCAGTATTTT.